These 30 T cell receptor beta chains originate from one sample sequenced in a study of CD4+ T cells in melanoma. Clones were read by immunoSEQ multiplex PCR, and TCRdb kept only the in-frame ones, dropping some. Here the sample spans roughly 140,000 clones, around 90% being singletons. The source of these receptors is a human donor with melanoma.

The rearrangement links TRBV7-8 to TRBJ2-3, with D possibly matching TRBD1 (7 bases). Germline V gene sequence: CDR1 SGHVS, CDR2 FQNEAQ. This CDR3 contains 16 residues. V lost 4 bases to trimming and J lost 3 bases, with 17 bases between them. CDR3 nucleotide sequence: TGTGCCAGCAGCTCGACAGGGACTGGGTCAACAGATACGCAGTATTTT. Translated, it gives CASSSTGTGSTDTQYF.

The chain joins TRBV7-2 to TRBJ2-1, with D perhaps matching TRBD2 (5 bases). The germline V gene has CDR1 SGHTA and CDR2 FQGNSA. The CDR3 consists of 14 residues. Trimming left V 3 bases short and J 4 bases short, with 10 bases between. CDR3: CASSLSGRYNEQFF. For the CDR3, the DNA is TGTGCCAGCAGCTTGAGCGGACGTTACAATGAGCAGTTCTTC.

The CDR3 DNA reads TGCGCCAGCTCTCAAGGGGCGTTTGGGGATGGCTACACCTTC. Translation: CASSQGAFGDGYTF. The chain is built from TRBV5-1 and TRBJ1-2, with TRBD1 as a possible D gene (5 bases). V lost 7 bases and J lost 6, with 19 bases in between. The CDR3 is made up of 14 amino acids. Per germline, CDR1 SGHRS and CDR2 YFSETQ.

The V gene is TRBV10-2, the J gene TRBJ1-1; D is ambiguous. Trimming stripped 7 bases from V and 2 bases from J, with 14 bases between. The CDR3 extends over 14 amino acids. Per germline, CDR1 WSHSY and CDR2 SAAADI. CDR3 nucleotides: TGCGCCAGCACCCCAGGACTGAGAAACACTGAAGCTTTCTTT. Protein: CASTPGLRNTEAFF.

V and J are TRBV5-3 and TRBJ1-5; no definite D call. TRBV5-3 is annotated as an ORF whose role is uncertain. V gave up 0 bases and J gave up 0 bases, with 4 bases separating them. CDR3 size: 14 residues. The CDR3 sequence: CARSLVYSNQPQHF. The CDR3 coding sequence is TGTGCCAGAAGCTTGGTTTATAGCAATCAGCCCCAGCATTTT.

The chain is built from TRBV4-1 and TRBJ1-3, with a tentative D call TRBD1 (5 bases). Trimming stripped 4 bases from V and 4 bases from J, with 14 bases between. Germline CDR1 and CDR2: MGHRA and YSYEKL. The CDR3 consists of 15 residues. The chain's CDR3 is CASSLDSQGGNTIYF. The CDR3 nucleotides are TGCGCCAGCAGCCTTGACAGCCAGGGAGGAAACACCATATATTTT.

V usage is TRBV14 and J usage is TRBJ2-1; TRBD1 matches 9 bases. The CDR3 runs 13 residues. Germline CDR1 and CDR2: SGHDN and FVKESK. The junction had 5 bases not matched to a gene; V was cut back by 2 bases and J by 12 bases. CDR3 sequence: CASSQPGQGRQFF. CDR3 DNA: TGTGCCAGCAGCCAACCGGGACAGGGTAGGCAGTTCTTC.

This sequence joins TRBV7-3 and TRBJ1-1; 11 nucleotides agree with TRBD1. The germline CDR1 and CDR2 sequences are SGHTA and FQGTGA. There are 15 residues in the CDR3. With 5 bases clipped from V and 4 bases from J, the junction kept 6 bases outside the gene matches. In nucleotides, the CDR3 is TGTGCCAGCAGCCTCGGACAGGGGGCGCCCACTGAAGCTTTCTTT. It translates to CASSLGQGAPTEAFF. The whole variable domain, filled in from reference TRBV7-3 and TRBJ1-1, reads GAGVSQTPSNKVTEKGKYVELRCDPISGHTALYWYRQSLGQGPEFLIYFQGTGAADDSGLPNDRFFAVRPEGSVSTLKIQRTERGDSAVYLCASSLGQGAPTEAFFGQGTRLTVV.

The rearrangement uses TRBV7-6 and TRBJ2-4; D remains ambiguous. Germline V gene data show CDR1 as SGHVS and CDR2 as FNYEAQ. Trimming took off 5 bases at V and 7 bases at J, with 12 bases between the two ends. This CDR3 has 13 residues. CDR3 sequence reads: CASSLGPRNIQYF. CDR3 in DNA: TGTGCCAGCAGCCTCGGCCCCAGGAACATTCAGTACTTC.

The chain recombines TRBV6-1 with TRBJ2-7; D is perhaps TRBD1 (6 bases). This CDR3 spans 14 amino acids. V was clipped by 6 bases and J by 1 base, with 13 bases between them. The germline V gene encodes CDR1 MNHNS and CDR2 SASEGT. Written as DNA, the CDR3 is TGTGCCAGCAGACCAAGGACAGTTTCCTACGAGCAGTACTTC. This translates into CASRPRTVSYEQYF.

This chain uses TRBV5-1 with TRBJ1-1; 8 bases align to TRBD1. This CDR3 contains 15 residues. V trimming: 4 bases; J trimming: 3 bases; junction bases outside the gene matches: 8. The germline V gene has CDR1 SGHRS and CDR2 YFSETQ. This CDR3 reads CASSPEQGGDTEAFF. DNA of the CDR3: TGCGCCAGCAGCCCTGAACAGGGGGGAGACACTGAAGCTTTCTTT.

V gene TRBV2 combines with J gene TRBJ2-7; TRBD1 aligns across 11 bases. The ends lost 1 base at V and 7 bases at J; junction bases unmatched: 6. Germline V lookup: CDR1 SNHLY, CDR2 FYNNEI. The CDR3 length is 15 residues. The CDR3 DNA reads as TGTGCCAGCAGTGAAGTCGGGACAGGGGGGTATGAGCAGTACTTC. Translated: CASSEVGTGGYEQYF. The variable domain in full, completed from reference TRBV2 and TRBJ2-7, reads EPEVTQTPSHQVTQMGQEVILRCVPISNHLYFYWYRQILGQKVEFLVSFYNNEISEKSEIFDDQFSVERPDGSNFTLKIRSTKLEDSAMYFCASSEVGTGGYEQYFGPGTRLTVT.

This clone was seen only a few times. The chain is built from TRBV19 and TRBJ2-1, with D possibly called TRBD1 or TRBD2 (5 bases each). Per the germline V gene, CDR1 is LNHDA and CDR2 is SQIVND (reference sequence). The V gene lost 5 bases and the J gene lost 9 bases, with 14 bases spanning the gap. This CDR3 comprises 13 residues. The CDR3 nucleotides are TGTGCCAGTAGTCTCGGGACCTTCGGTGAGCAGTTCTTC. Its protein is CASSLGTFGEQFF.

The chain uses TRBV7-9 and TRBJ2-5; D is unclear. The CDR3 consists of 15 residues. V lost 0 bases and J lost 4, with 12 bases in between. The germline V gene encodes CDR1 SEHNR and CDR2 FQNEAQ (reference sequence). In nucleotides, the CDR3 is TGTGCCAGCAGCTTAGCGTTTTCGGGCAGAGAGACCCAGTACTTC. Translating it yields CASSLAFSGRETQYF.

The chain carries TRBV30 and TRBJ1-3; TRBD1 matches 7 bases. V shed 0 bases, J shed 8 bases, and the junction held 13 bases outside the gene matches. Per germline, CDR1 GTSNPN and CDR2 SVGIG (reference sequence). The CDR3 spans 16 residues. As DNA, the CDR3 is TGTGCCTGGAGTGTCCAGGCCAGGGGGATCCCGGACACCATATATTTT. Its translation: CAWSVQARGIPDTIYF.

This chain links TRBV29-1 with TRBJ2-3, with TRBD2 matching 7 bases. The length of the CDR3 is 13 residues. V shed 4 bases, J shed 1 base, and the junction held 2 bases outside the gene matches. Germline loops: CDR1 SQVTM, CDR2 ANQGSEA. CDR3 nucleotide sequence: TGCAGCGTTGCTCTAGCGGGCACAGATACGCAGTATTTT. This encodes CSVALAGTDTQYF.

The rearrangement uses TRBV6-6 and TRBJ1-4, with D hard to call. CDR1 MNHNY and CDR2 SVGAGI come from the germline V gene (reference sequence). Trimming shortened V by 8 bases and J by 5 bases, and 21 bases separated the two germline ends. CDR3 length: 16 amino acids. The CDR3 protein is CASGLNSVAVNEKLFF. The CDR3 DNA reads as TGTGCCAGCGGTCTAAATAGCGTGGCCGTGAATGAAAAACTGTTTTTT.

V and J are TRBV18 and TRBJ2-5; the match to TRBD2 covers 11 bases. Germline V lookup: CDR1 KGHSH, CDR2 LQKENI. With V trimmed by 3 bases and J by 5 bases, 11 bases remained unmatched. The CDR3 totals 17 residues. The CDR3 DNA is TGTGCCAGCTCACCCCGCCTGGCTAGCGGGGGGTTGGAGACCCAGTACTTC. This sequence encodes CASSPRLASGGLETQYF.

The chain couples TRBV11-2 to TRBJ2-5; TRBD2 agrees at 9 bases. In germline, CDR1 is SGHAT, CDR2 FQNNGV. CDR3 size: 14 residues. V shed 5 bases, J shed 4 bases, and the junction held 5 bases outside the gene matches. CDR3 nucleotides: TGTGCCAGCAGCCGCGGGGGGGCCACAGAGACCCAGTACTTC. Translation: CASSRGGATETQYF.

V and J are TRBV5-3 and TRBJ2-1, with a possible D match to TRBD1 (7 bases). TRBV5-3 is known as an ORF, though its function is uncertain. V was clipped by 5 bases and J by 2 bases, with 14 bases between them. This CDR3 is built from 15 residues. CDR3 residues: CARSPRGTAYNEQFF. CDR3 coding DNA: TGTGCCAGAAGTCCCCGCGGGACAGCCTACAATGAGCAGTTCTTC.

This chain uses TRBV29-1 with TRBJ1-1; TRBD1 aligns across 10 bases. Germline CDR1 reads SQVTM; CDR2 reads ANQGSEA. The CDR3 is 14 amino acids. V lost 4 bases, J lost 1 base, and 3 bases stayed unmatched. The CDR3 DNA is TGCAGCGTTGCGGACAGGGGGTCGAACACTGAAGCTTTCTTT. Amino acids: CSVADRGSNTEAFF.

This chain links TRBV21-1 with TRBJ1-1. TRBV21-1 counts as a pseudogene. This CDR3 contains 14 residues. As DNA, the CDR3 is TGTGCCAGCAGAAAACAGGGACCTCACCTGATGGCTTTCTTT. This sequence encodes CASRKQGPHLMAFF.

The genes are TRBV5-1 and TRBJ2-5; 10 positions agree with TRBD2. The CDR3 covers 17 residues. Germline CDR1 is SGHRS and CDR2 is YFSETQ. J was trimmed by 2 bases and V by 0 bases; bases with no gene match: 7. CDR3 sequence reads: CASSLDPSGGLQETQYF. CDR3 DNA sequence: TGCGCCAGCAGCTTGGATCCTAGCGGGGGCCTACAAGAGACCCAGTACTTC.

The rearrangement joins TRBV9 to TRBJ2-1; 7 positions match TRBD2. The CDR3 is 14 amino acids. V lost 4 bases, J lost 7 bases, and 8 bases stayed unmatched. The germline gives CDR1 SGDLS, CDR2 YYNGEE. This CDR3 is CASSPGRGSNEQFF. The CDR3 nucleotides read TGTGCCAGCAGCCCCGGGCGGGGGAGTAATGAGCAGTTCTTC.

This clone was seen only once. The rearrangement links TRBV10-3 to TRBJ1-3; 7 bases agree with TRBD1. There are 15 residues in the CDR3. Germline CDR1 is ENHRY and CDR2 is SYGVKD. After removal of 4 bases from V and 2 bases from J, the junction contained 5 bases not matched to a gene. The DNA for the CDR3 is TGTGCCATCAGTGCACAGGGGTCCCCTGGAAACACCATATATTTT. Translation: CAISAQGSPGNTIYF.

The CDR3 is CASSLGPGDYEQYF. In nucleotides, the CDR3 is TGCGCCAGCAGCTTGGGTCCGGGAGACTACGAGCAGTACTTC. This chain uses TRBV5-1 with TRBJ2-7, with a weak D call TRBD2 (6 bases). Germline values: CDR1 SGHRS, CDR2 YFSETQ. Trimming shortened V by 0 bases and J by 3 bases, and 10 bases separated the two germline ends. CDR3 length: 14 residues.

This clone was observed a single time. The chain is built from TRBV7-8 and TRBJ2-2; 8 bases are a match to TRBD1. The CDR3 spans 16 residues. CDR1 SGHVS and CDR2 FQNEAQ come from the germline V gene. The junction had 13 bases not matched to a gene; V was cut back by 5 bases and J by 8 bases. The DNA of the CDR3 is TGTGCCAGCAGCACCAGACCGGACAGGGCTGGTGGGGAGCTGTTTTTT. Encoded protein: CASSTRPDRAGGELFF.

The chain recombines TRBV4-1 with TRBJ2-7, with D unclear. Germline CDR1 and CDR2: MGHRA and YSYEKL. Trimming left V 4 bases short and J 11 bases short, with 18 bases between. The CDR3 covers 13 residues. The CDR3, as DNA: TGCGCCAGCAGCCGGGAAACAACAGAGGCGGAGTACTTC. The encoded protein is CASSRETTEAEYF.

The chain is built from TRBV7-6 and TRBJ2-3; 11 bases line up with TRBD2. CDR3 length: 15 amino acids. Germline-derived CDR1 and CDR2 are SGHVS and FNYEAQ. V shed 6 bases and J 2 bases; nucleotides not matched to a gene: 4. CDR3 coding DNA: TGTGCCAGCAGTCTAGCGGGGGGTTTCACAGATACGCAGTATTTT. Translating it yields CASSLAGGFTDTQYF.

The chain employs TRBV19 and TRBJ1-2, with a weak D call TRBD1 (5 bases). The ends were cut back, 6 bases at V and 2 bases at J, with 10 bases in the middle. Germline loops: CDR1 LNHDA, CDR2 SQIVND (reference sequence). The CDR3 totals 13 residues. CDR3 sequence reads: CASSTDRNYGYTF. The CDR3 DNA follows: TGTGCCAGTAGCACTGACAGAAACTATGGCTACACCTTC. Full variable domain (missing parts from reference TRBV19 and TRBJ1-2): DGGITQSPKYLFRKEGQNVTLSCEQNLNHDAMYWYRQDPGQGLRLIYYSQIVNDFQKGDIAEGYSVSREKKESFPLTVTSAQKNPTAFYLCASSTDRNYGYTFGSGTRLTVV.